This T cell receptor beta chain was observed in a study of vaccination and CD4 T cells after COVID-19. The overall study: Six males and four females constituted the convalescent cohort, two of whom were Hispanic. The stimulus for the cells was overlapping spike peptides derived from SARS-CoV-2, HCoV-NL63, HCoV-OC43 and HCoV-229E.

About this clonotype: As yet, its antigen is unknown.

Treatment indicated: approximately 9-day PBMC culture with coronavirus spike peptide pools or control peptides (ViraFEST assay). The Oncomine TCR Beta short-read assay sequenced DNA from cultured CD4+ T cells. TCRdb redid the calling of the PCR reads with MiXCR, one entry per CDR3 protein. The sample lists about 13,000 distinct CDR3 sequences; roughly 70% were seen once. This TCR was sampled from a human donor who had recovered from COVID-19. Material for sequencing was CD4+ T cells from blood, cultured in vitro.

Here the CDR3 DNA reads TGTGCCAGCAGTTACGGGACAGGGCTCTACGAGCAGTACTTC. Amino acid sequence: CASSYGTGLYEQYF. The V call is TRBV6-5, the J call TRBJ2-7; TRBD1 aligns across 9 bases. This CDR3 has 14 residues. Germline V gene data show CDR1 as MNHEY and CDR2 as SVGAGI. Germline trimming cut 2 bases from V and 3 bases from J; bases unmatched to any gene: 2.